A single T cell receptor (beta chain) is shown here with its context. Antigen: not known. This record belongs to a study of tumor-infiltrating lymphocytes in localized non-small cell lung cancer. Study-level information: Patients included smokers and never-smokers with various histologies, some sampled after neoadjuvant chemotherapy. From each patient, both tumor and uninvolved lung, non-adjacent to tumor, were sampled. Study outcomes and limitations: T-cell fraction did not differ between immunotypes IM1 and IM2. Available tissue quantity limited TCR sequencing to a patient subset.

The table came from immunoSEQ multiplex PCR; TCRdb's copy has only in-frame clones and leaves some out. This sample has 9,500 to 10,000 clones, with under 85% found just once. V lost 5 bases and J 12 bases, leaving 17 bases between the germline ends. The CDR3 runs to 13 residues. Germline CDR1 SEHNR, CDR2 FQNEAQ (reference sequence). The sample taken for sequencing was lung tumor tissue. The sequence was obtained from a human donor with non-small cell lung cancer. This sequence joins TRBV7-9 and TRBJ2-1; the D gene is possibly TRBD2 (6 bases). The CDR3 coding sequence is TGTGCCAGCAGCCCAGGAGGGGAGTGGGGGCAGTTCTTC. Translating gives CASSPGGEWGQFF. The variable domain in full, completed from reference TRBV7-9 and TRBJ2-1, reads DTGVSQNPRHKITKRGQNVTFRCDPISEHNRLYWYRQTLGQGPEFLTYFQNEAQLEKSRLLSDRFSAERPKGSFSTLEIQRTEQGDSAMYLCASSPGGEWGQFFGPGTRLTVL.